One and the same sample provided the 4 T cell receptor beta chains below, sequenced in a study of CD8+ T cells in alopecia areata. cDNA prepared by RNA extraction and subsequent reverse transcription served as the template for sequencing. Some clones are missing from TCRdb's copy, which holds only in-frame ones; the method was immunoSEQ multiplex PCR. Of fewer than 200,000 clones listed, about 70% are singletons. The material sequenced was CD8+ T cells sorted from blood, taken at week 0. The receptors here all came from a human donor with alopecia areata.

The chain links TRBV9 to TRBJ1-1; a weak D match, TRBD1 (5 bases). V shed 6 bases and J shed 4 bases, with 16 bases lying between them. The CDR3 loop spans 14 amino acids. Germline assignment: CDR1 SGDLS and CDR2 YYNGEE. As DNA, the CDR3 is TGTGCCAGCACCTTGGACGGAGGGGCCACTGAAGCTTTCTTT. The encoded protein is CASTLDGGATEAFF.

As for this clone: This same CDR3 is encoded by further DNA sequences in the sample. The chain joins TRBV7-9 to TRBJ2-3, with D uncertain. Looked up from germline, CDR1 is SEHNR and CDR2 is FQNEAQ (reference sequence). V was shortened by 6 bases and J by 0 bases, with 4 bases between the two germline ends. CDR3 length: 12 amino acids. CDR3 sequence: CASRPSTDTQYF. CDR3 in DNA: TGTGCCAGCAGACCGAGCACAGATACGCAGTATTTT.

The chain is built from TRBV5-1 and TRBJ1-2; 9 bases are shared with TRBD1. CDR1 is SGHRS, CDR2 YFSETQ, per germline. The length of the CDR3 is 12 residues. The ends lost 7 bases at V and 8 bases at J; junction bases unmatched: 6. The CDR3 sequence is CASLGQGQGYTF. The CDR3 nucleotides read TGCGCCAGCTTGGGACAGGGACAAGGCTACACCTTC.

The chain joins TRBV9 to TRBJ1-2; 8 bases line up with TRBD1. V lost 5 bases and J lost 6; bases outside the gene matches: 3. Germline V gene lookup returns CDR1 SGDLS and CDR2 YYNGEE. The CDR3 length is 12 residues. The chain's CDR3 is CASSDRGNGYTF. As DNA, the CDR3 is TGTGCCAGCAGTGACAGGGGAAATGGCTACACCTTC.